This entry features one T cell receptor beta chain sequence. This clone was seen a single time. The antigen this receptor binds is unknown. Base qualities are not at hand, and no much larger clone is one base apart. Library method: the immunoSEQ multiplex PCR assay. For the multiplex PCR, a mixture combining 60 forward primers for TCR Vbeta segments and 13 reverse primers for TCR Jbeta segments was used. Amplification of the CDR3 region of rearranged TCR beta genes was performed with a multiplex PCR assay on genomic DNA. The amplified TCR beta libraries were sequenced on the Illumina HiSeq System as 87-base-pair reads. The paper's data handling went like this. In a later analysis, tens of millions of unique TCR beta chains were counted across the roughly 700 repertoires, and around 11 million of these chains were shared by at least two donors. A nearest-neighbor algorithm error-corrected the raw reads and collapsed the reads into unique sequences, merging closely related sequences to remove PCR and sequencing errors. Alignment of CDR3 sequences to IMGT reference sequences was used to assign V, D and J gene segments. For a sequence to be retained, a match of at least six nucleotides to both a V gene segment and a J gene segment was required. A rearrangement counted as productive if the CDR3 had no stop codons and remained in frame with V and J, and every other rearrangement counted as non-productive. CDR3 was defined according to IMGT convention as the region running from the second conserved V-encoded cysteine to the conserved J-encoded phenylalanine. Sequences without an unambiguous match to a single V gene segment were excluded from the earlier analysis of 450 to 650 of the donors. An earlier analysis of a few hundred of the donors called V segments functional above 56.7% productive rearrangements and segregating when the between-donor standard deviation exceeded 5%. A statistical classification framework was built to diagnose cytomegalovirus status from the catalog of TCR beta chain sequences. V and J gene assignment, in a later analysis, came from comparing TCR nucleotide sequences with IMGT/GENE-DB human TR gene sequences. The TCRdist pipeline was used in a later analysis to assign CDR3 sequences and most-parsimonious VDJ recombination scenarios. In a later analysis, every TCR beta chain was defined by the combination of its CDR3 amino acid sequence and its V-gene family, and reads without a unique V-gene family were dropped. In a later analysis, a few hundred highly shared, low-generation-probability nucleotide sequences were removed to address suspected cross-contamination and a sequencing artifact. In a later analysis, a clonal expansion index for each public chain was calculated from normalized within-repertoire ranks of inferred template counts. A later analysis computed generation probabilities with a VDJ recombination model fitted to out-of-frame rearrangements, and checked the results against IGoR. A later analysis scored TCR-TCR, TCR-HLA and TCR-CMV co-occurrence with hypergeometric tests, applying a repertoire-size bias correction to TCR pairs. In a later analysis, false discovery rates were estimated by permuting HLA or CMV assignments 20 times. In a later analysis, co-occurring TCRs were grouped with DBSCAN, and TCRdist sequence similarity was added when clustering was performed within HLA-allele-positive subsets. For co-occurrence clustering, repertoires with fewer than 30,000 or more than 120,000 public chains were excluded, along with 4 to 6 repertoires with anomalous nucleotide sharing. TCRdb obtained this table from immuneACCESS and retained in-frame rearrangements with V and J assigned. These tables miss some clones; where compared with another copy, unresolved V genes account for less than half of the shortfall, and the remainder is unexplained. The V and J calls and clone size were taken over from that table, and D and trimming were inferred from the DNA. The sample data list over 150,000 clones, and roughly three quarters of these were observed just once. About 2.9% of the sample is in the top ten clones.

This sample was taken from a study of cytomegalovirus exposure and HLA in healthy donors (dated by TCRdb to 2015 to 2018). As for the study more broadly: An earlier analysis of a few hundred of the donors reported approximately 300 Gb of sequence data and roughly 120 million unique TCR beta sequences obtained from some 200 million T cells. The later analysis used no new phenotypic data to find candidate immune exposures, relying instead on TCR beta sequences and their occurrence across donors. The study used immunosequencing to profile the T cell repertoires of around 600 subjects and linked those repertoires to cytomegalovirus serostatus. Among the approximately 420 genotyped donors, about 83% belonged to the genetic ancestry cluster associated with self-reported Caucasian donors. To predict cytomegalovirus infection status, the study brought together high-throughput TCR immunosequencing, statistical association of individual TCRs with disease status, and machine learning. The study aimed to test whether signatures of past pathogen exposure could be identified by cataloging public T cell receptors. An earlier analysis of more than 450 of the donors used high-throughput TCR beta sequencing to judge whether each TCR beta V gene segment behaved as functional or pseudogenic. HLA typing covered class I and class II loci at four-digit resolution. Alongside the repertoire data, information on donor age, sex, ethnicity and CMV serostatus was compiled. Among around 400 genotyped donors of the cohort, an average of approximately 240,000 unique TCR beta nucleotide sequences was sequenced per donor, of which roughly 18% were non-productive. The number of typed donors differed by locus: roughly 629-640 for A, B, C, DRB1 and DQB1; 500 to 550 for DQA1; 606 for DPA1; and approximately 450 for DPB1. Around 320 gigabases of sequencing data and around 87 million unique TCR sequences were included in an early release covering roughly 600 HLA-typed donors. A later analysis re-analyzed previously published TCR beta repertoires from 600 to 850 donors and added high-resolution HLA genotyping to study TCR occurrence patterns. A later genetic analysis used genome-wide SNP genotypes for about three fifths of the roughly 700 donors, treating that subset as a discovery cohort. Along with the 666-subject first cohort, a separate validation cohort of around 120 different subjects was used. A few DR-DQ haplotypes were treated as single units for association and clustering because of strong linkage in the cohort. Every discovery cohort repertoire had been produced on one sequencing platform.

Measured from the cysteine to the phenylalanine, the CDR3 is 14 residues long. The sequence is cut down to CDR3 DNA, 42 bases in frame from base 1. From V the trimming removes 6 bases and from J it removes 7 bases, while the gene matches leave 7 bases of the junction unaccounted for. Sequences MDHEN (CDR1) and SYDVKM (CDR2) are obtained from the germline V gene. The cohort consisted of 600 to 750 healthy bone marrow donors. All cohort members were sampled while nominally healthy, although unrecorded immune exposures were likely present. The donor tested CMV seronegative, placing the donor among the 300 to 400 seronegative members of the cohort. Every donor gave a peripheral blood sample, and the peripheral blood mononuclear cells from that sample were used for TCR beta sequencing. Genomic DNA was extracted from the blood cell samples with the Qiagen DNeasy Blood Extraction Kit. Paper-wide results and their limitations: In an earlier analysis of some 540 of the donors, most TCR beta V segments appeared in productive rearrangements about 90% or about 30% of the time, broadly matching IMGT annotations. A group of highly shared sequence variants was considered likely to be a technical artifact of the sequencing pipeline. Cytomegalovirus status was reported to be diagnosed by the classifier with high specificity and sensitivity in both the original and validation cohorts. Correlated functional status among segregating V segments might be attributable to linkage disequilibrium, but an unknown experimental factor could not be ruled out. In vitro tests confirmed that a few of the cytomegalovirus-associated TCR beta chains recognize cytomegalovirus antigens. The study gave a list of 150 to 200 TCR beta chains associated with cytomegalovirus. Compared with the roughly 710-donor mean, donors in an Asian-associated ancestry cluster had fewer N-insertions in productive TCRs, according to a later genetic analysis. The cohort was sequenced for TCR beta chains only, and without alpha or paired-chain data the features that could be detected were limited. When HLA alleles, especially DR and DQ, strongly co-occurred, TCR associations were difficult to assign to individual alleles. HLA typing was unavailable for some donors at each locus, so association tests used only the typed subset. Immune exposure information for the cohort was limited to CMV serostatus. A later analysis found that most CMV-associated TCR beta chains appeared HLA-restricted, with HLA associations seemingly driven largely by CMV exposure. A later analysis found that HLA-associated TCR beta chains were more clonally expanded and had lower generation probabilities than equally common non-associated chains. A later genetic analysis associated a missense DCLRE1C variant with V-gene and J-gene trimming of TCR beta chains, and an independent cohort replicated the association. Because the 87-base-pair reads could not distinguish some IMGT-functional V segments, including TRBV6-2 and TRBV6-3, those segments were excluded. A further reported finding was that TCR beta sequences accurately predicted the HLA-A and HLA-B alleles for most subjects in the first cohort. Across donors, most TCR sequences were observed very rarely, whereas some public TCRs were present in many individuals. According to a later analysis, TCR association rates differed among HLA loci, with DRB1 alleles showing the most associated TCRs and HLA-C alleles showing the fewest. Over 15 rarely observed V segments, including chromosome 9 orphons, were excluded from the earlier analysis of several hundred of the donors because counts were too low. At a false discovery rate of 0.05, a later analysis linked roughly 17,000 TCR beta sequences to specific HLA alleles. According to a later analysis, parvovirus B19, influenza, CMV and Epstein-Barr virus appeared linked to several top co-occurrence clusters. The authors suggested that the approach could potentially be generalized to other disease states and immunological phenotypes. Roughly uniform sequencing depth across donors was assumed in presence/absence analyses, although this assumption may not hold.

The chain joins TRBV28 to TRBJ1-5; TRBD1 matches 9 bases in the middle. This sequence originates from a male donor in good health and CMV-seronegative. Sequenced material: PBMCs. The CDR3 protein sequence reads: CASSLDRGGQPQHF. DNA sequence: TGTGCCAGCAGCTTGGACAGGGGCGGCCAGCCCCAGCATTTT.